The clone carrying this T cell receptor beta chain was detected a few times. These data belong to a study of blood T cell repertoires in COVID-19. Some clones are missing from TCRdb's copy, which holds only in-frame ones; the method was immunoSEQ multiplex PCR. The sample contains about 200,000 clones, roughly 77% of which appear only once. V was pared by 0 bases and J by 3 bases, with 8 bases between. This CDR3 spans 14 amino acids. CDR1 is SEHNR and CDR2 is FQNEAQ in the germline V gene (reference sequence). The chain links TRBV7-9 to TRBJ1-1; maybe TRBD1 (6 bases). Sequencing input: peripheral blood. The receptor was isolated from a woman in her thirties or forties with COVID-19, enrolled during active disease. This CDR3 reads CASSLAAGDTEAFF. CDR3 DNA: TGTGCCAGCAGCTTAGCTGCAGGGGACACTGAAGCTTTCTTT.